This T cell receptor beta chain was sequenced during a study of T cells in women clearing cervical HPV infection. This CDR3 comprises 16 residues. Trimming removed 7 bases at V and 1 base at J, with 14 bases between. Germline V CDR1 and CDR2: LNHDA, SQIVND (reference sequence). Average input was around 1,200 ng genomic DNA for immunoSEQ TCR beta CDR3 amplification. Produced via immunoSEQ multiplex PCR; TCRdb's table is partial and in-frame only. The sample spans approximately 44,000 clones; the ten largest clones claim 0.95% to 1.5%. Findings of the study overall: Richness plus V gene abundances separated cases from controls with AUC 0.8 to 0.85.

Comments on this clone: No antigen is known for it. The missing CDR3 end, 3 residues past where the read stops, is filled in from the germline J gene.

Prevalent HPV16 infections were excluded; only incident single HPV16 infections included. This receptor was identified in a woman aged 18-70 years with a cervical HPV16 infection that either progressed to CIN3+ or cleared (not recorded which). This chain links TRBV19 with TRBJ2-6, with a possible D match to TRBD1 (5 bases). Sequencing used blood buffy coat. The sequenced part of the CDR3 DNA is TGTGCCAGTACCGGACATTCTACTTCTGGGGCCAACGTC. Residues: CASTGHSTSGANV. The complete CDR3 protein is CASTGHSTSGANVLTF.